The source of this T cell receptor (beta chain) is a study of control samples from healthy donors and cancer patients. This CDR3 spans 14 amino acids. The V gene's germline CDR1 is SGHAT and CDR2 FQNNGV. This clone was recorded only once. An end of the junction does not agree with germline; a read error may underlie this. Libraries were prepared by immunoSEQ multiplex PCR; TCRdb keeps only in-frame clonotypes and omits some of them. Of some 25,000 clones in the sample, around 86% are singletons; the top ten hold under 30%. V gene TRBV11-2 combines with J gene TRBJ1-4; 9 positions match TRBD1. What was sequenced was PBMCs. The source is a man aged 60-69 years with colorectal cancer. CDR3 amino acids: CASSLDPSTGGISF. CDR3 nucleotide sequence: TGTGCCAGCAGCTTAGATCCCTCGACAGGGGGTATTTCATTT. Supplemented by reference TRBV11-2 and TRBJ1-4, the full variable domain reads EAGVAQSPRYKIIEKRQSVAFWCNPISGHATLYWYQQILGQGPKLLIQFQNNGVVDDSQLPKDRFSAERLKGVDSTLKIQPAKLEDSAVYLCASSLDPSTGGISFGSGTQLSVL.